A single sample is the source of the 6 T cell receptor beta chains below, sequenced in a study of OX40 agonist ivuxolimab in advanced cancers. Assay: immunoSEQ multiplex PCR; the TCRdb copy retains only in-frame clones and omits some. The sample has over 40,000 clones, approximately 91% seen once; the top ten hold approximately 1.6%. The input for sequencing was CD4+ or CD8+ T cells sorted from blood, taken in a trial of the OX40 agonist ivuxolimab. Receptors were obtained from an adult with an advanced solid tumor such as melanoma, head and neck, liver or kidney cancer.

This clone has a single count. The chain links TRBV10-3 to TRBJ2-7; 9 positions agree with TRBD2. Germline CDR1 ENHRY, CDR2 SYGVKD. Unmatched junction bases numbered 7, after V lost 7 bases and J lost 3 bases. The CDR3 is 14 amino acids. This chain's CDR3 is CAIMAGGGNYEQYF. The CDR3 DNA reads as TGTGCCATCATGGCGGGAGGGGGTAACTACGAGCAGTACTTC.

V gene TRBV30 combines with J gene TRBJ2-5; the match to TRBD2 covers 8 bases. The germline V gene encodes CDR1 GTSNPN and CDR2 SVGIG (reference sequence). CDR3 size: 12 residues. V was clipped by 7 bases and J by 3 bases; unmatched bases: 4. CDR3 DNA sequence: TGTGCCTTTCGAGCGGGAGAAGAGACCCAGTACTTC. This encodes CAFRAGEETQYF.

This sequence joins TRBV4-1 and TRBJ1-5; 10 positions match TRBD1. Germline CDR1 is MGHRA and CDR2 is YSYEKL. This CDR3 is built from 17 residues. The junction had 7 bases not matched to a gene; V was cut back by 1 base and J by 4 bases. The CDR3 loop is CASSQGVGQGVNQPQHF. The CDR3 coding sequence is TGCGCCAGCAGCCAAGGGGTAGGACAGGGGGTAAATCAGCCCCAGCATTTT.

This chain links TRBV6-6 with TRBJ2-7; D might be TRBD1 (6 bases). This CDR3 is built from 13 residues. The V gene's germline CDR1 is MNHNY and CDR2 SVGAGI (reference sequence). Trimming pared 7 bases from V and 2 bases from J, leaving 12 bases between. This chain's CDR3 is CASTGQGTYEQYF. The CDR3 nucleotides are TGTGCCAGCACGGGCCAGGGGACCTACGAGCAGTACTTC.

The rearrangement links TRBV11-2 to TRBJ1-2; weak D call: TRBD1 (5 bases). This CDR3 is 11 amino acids long. Deletions cut 5 bases from V and 8 bases from J, with 9 bases between. Germline lookup yields CDR1 SGHAT and CDR2 FQNNGV. CDR3 in amino acids: CASSPGRGYTF. The CDR3 coding sequence is TGTGCCAGCAGCCCAGGGCGGGGCTACACCTTC.

There are a few counts of this clone. The CDR3 region is CASSLGERGSPLHF. Here the CDR3 DNA reads TGTGCCAGCAGCTTGGGAGAACGAGGTTCACCCCTCCACTTT. V gene TRBV5-4 combines with J gene TRBJ1-6, with D unresolved. Germline V CDR1 and CDR2: SGHNT, YYREEE (reference sequence). Trimming took off 0 bases at V and 9 bases at J, with 10 bases between the two ends. The CDR3 loop spans 14 amino acids.